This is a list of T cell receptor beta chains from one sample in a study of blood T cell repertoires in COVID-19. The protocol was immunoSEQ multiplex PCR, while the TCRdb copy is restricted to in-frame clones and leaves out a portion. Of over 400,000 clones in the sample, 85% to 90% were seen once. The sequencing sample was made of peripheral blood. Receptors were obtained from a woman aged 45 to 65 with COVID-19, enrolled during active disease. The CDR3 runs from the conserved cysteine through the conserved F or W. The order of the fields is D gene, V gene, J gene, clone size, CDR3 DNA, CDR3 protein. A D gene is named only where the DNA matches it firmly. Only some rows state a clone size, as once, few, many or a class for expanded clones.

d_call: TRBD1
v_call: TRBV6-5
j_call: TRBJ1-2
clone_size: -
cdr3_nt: TGTGCCAGCACCAGGGTGCAGGGGGGCGGTGGCTACACCTTC
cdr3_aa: CASTRVQGGGGYTF

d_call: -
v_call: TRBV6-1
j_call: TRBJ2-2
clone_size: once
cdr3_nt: TGTGCCAGCAGTGAATCAAACACCGGGGAGCTGTTTTTT
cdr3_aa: CASSESNTGELFF

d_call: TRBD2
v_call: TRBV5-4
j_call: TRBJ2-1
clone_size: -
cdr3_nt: TGTGCCAGCAGTCGAGCGGGGGGGCAGTACAATGAGCAGTTCTTC
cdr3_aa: CASSRAGGQYNEQFF

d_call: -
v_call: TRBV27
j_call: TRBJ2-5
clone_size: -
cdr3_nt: TGTGCCAGCAGTTTATTTGCTACAGGGTTAGAGACCCAGTACTTC
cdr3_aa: CASSLFATGLETQYF

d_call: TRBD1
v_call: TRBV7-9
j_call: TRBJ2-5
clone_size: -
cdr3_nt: TGTGCCAGCAACGATCTTCCGGGACAGGGTGGAGAGACCCAGTACTTC
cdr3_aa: CASNDLPGQGGETQYF

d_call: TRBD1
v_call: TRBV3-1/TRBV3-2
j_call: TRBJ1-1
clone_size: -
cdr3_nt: TGTGCCAGCAGCCAAACAGGGGAGAACACTGAAGCTTTCTTT
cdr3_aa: CASSQTGENTEAFF

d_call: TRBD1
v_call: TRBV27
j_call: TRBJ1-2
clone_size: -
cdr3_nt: TGTGCCAGCAGTTTTTGGCCCCCGGGACAGGAATACTATGGCTACACCTTC
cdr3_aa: CASSFWPPGQEYYGYTF

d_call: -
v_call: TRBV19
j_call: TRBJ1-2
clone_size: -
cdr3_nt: TGTGCCAGTAGTCCATCCGCGAACTATGGCTACACCTTC
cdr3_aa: CASSPSANYGYTF

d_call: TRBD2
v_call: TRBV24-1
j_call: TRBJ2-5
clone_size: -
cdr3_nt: TGTGCCACCAGCCTAGCGGGGGGGCGGGCAGAGACCCAGTACTTC
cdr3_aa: CATSLAGGRAETQYF

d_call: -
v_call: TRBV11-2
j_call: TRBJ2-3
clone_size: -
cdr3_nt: TGTGCCAGCAGCTTAGAGGACTACACAGATACGCAGTATTTT
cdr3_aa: CASSLEDYTDTQYF

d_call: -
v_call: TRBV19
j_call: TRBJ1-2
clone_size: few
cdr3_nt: TGTGCCAGTAGTAACTTCCGGACATCGCCCGGCTACACCTTC
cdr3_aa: CASSNFRTSPGYTF

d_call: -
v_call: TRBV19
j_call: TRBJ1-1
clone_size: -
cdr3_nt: TGTGCCAGTCAAACAGGGTGGGAGAGGAACACTGAAGCTTTCTTT
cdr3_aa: CASQTGWERNTEAFF

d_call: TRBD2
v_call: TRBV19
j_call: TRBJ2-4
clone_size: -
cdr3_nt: TGTGCCAGTGGACTAGCGGGTTCCATTCAGTACTTC
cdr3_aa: CASGLAGSIQYF

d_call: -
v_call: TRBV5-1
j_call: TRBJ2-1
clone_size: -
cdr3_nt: TGCGCCAGCAGCTTGACGGATGAGCAGTTCTTC
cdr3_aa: CASSLTDEQFF

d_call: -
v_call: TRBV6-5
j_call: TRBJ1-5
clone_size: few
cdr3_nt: TGTGCCAGCAGGGTGGTGAGGGATCAGCCCCAGCATTTT
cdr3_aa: CASRVVRDQPQHF

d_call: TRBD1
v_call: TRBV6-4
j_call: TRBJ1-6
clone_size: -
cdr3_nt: TGTGCCAGCAGTGATTCCACAGGGGGTAATTCACCCCTCCACTTT
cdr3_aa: CASSDSTGGNSPLHF

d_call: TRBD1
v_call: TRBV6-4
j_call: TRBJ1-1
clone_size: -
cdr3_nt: TGTGCCAGCAGGCCTCAGGGGGCTAGTGGCACTGAAGCTTTCTTT
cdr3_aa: CASRPQGASGTEAFF

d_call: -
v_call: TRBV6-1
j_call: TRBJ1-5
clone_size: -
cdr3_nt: TGTGCCAGCAGTGAAAAACGTAGTCATCAGCCCCAGCATTTT
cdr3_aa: CASSEKRSHQPQHF

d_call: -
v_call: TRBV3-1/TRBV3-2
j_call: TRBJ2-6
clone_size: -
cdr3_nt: TGTGCCAGCAGCTCAACACCGGGGGGGGCCAACGTCCTGACTTTC
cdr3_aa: CASSSTPGGANVLTF

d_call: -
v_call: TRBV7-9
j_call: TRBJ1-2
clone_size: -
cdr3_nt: TGTGCCAGCAGCCTAGGTCCCGATGGCTACACCTTC
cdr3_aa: CASSLGPDGYTF

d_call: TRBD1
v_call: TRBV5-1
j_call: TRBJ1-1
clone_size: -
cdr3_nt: TGCGCCAGCAGCTCGACAGGGGACACTGAAGCTTTCTTT
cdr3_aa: CASSSTGDTEAFF

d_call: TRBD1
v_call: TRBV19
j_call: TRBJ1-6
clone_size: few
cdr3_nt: TGTGCCAGTAGCCTTCGGACAGGAGGGGATTCACCCCTCCACTTT
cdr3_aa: CASSLRTGGDSPLHF

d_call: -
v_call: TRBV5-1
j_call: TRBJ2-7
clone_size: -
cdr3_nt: TGCGCCAGCAGCTCCGCCTACGAGCAGTACTTC
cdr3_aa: CASSSAYEQYF

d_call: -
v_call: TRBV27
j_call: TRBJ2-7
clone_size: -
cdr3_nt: TGTGCCAGCAGTTATAGTACCCTCTCCTACGAGCAGTACTTC
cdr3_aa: CASSYSTLSYEQYF

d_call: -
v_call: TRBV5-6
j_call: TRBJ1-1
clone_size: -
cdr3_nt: TGTGCCAGCAGCTTCGGTACAGGCGTTTTTTCTGAAGCTTTCTTT
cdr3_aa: CASSFGTGVFSEAFF

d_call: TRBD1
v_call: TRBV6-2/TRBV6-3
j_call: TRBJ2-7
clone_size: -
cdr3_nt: TGTGCCAGCAGTTCATGGACAGGCAGGGAGCAGTACTTC
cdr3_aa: CASSSWTGREQYF

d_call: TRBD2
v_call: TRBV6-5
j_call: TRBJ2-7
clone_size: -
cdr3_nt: TGTGCCAGCATGGAAGGCGGGGGGGCCTACGAGCAGTACTTC
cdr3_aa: CASMEGGGAYEQYF

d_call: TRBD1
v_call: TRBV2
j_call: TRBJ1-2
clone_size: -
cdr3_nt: TGTGCCAGCAGTTCCGGACAGGGTAACTATGGCTACACCTTC
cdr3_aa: CASSSGQGNYGYTF

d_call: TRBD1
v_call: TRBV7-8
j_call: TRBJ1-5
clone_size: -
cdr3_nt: TGTGCCAGCGGTGACAGGGTCGTCAATCAGCCCCAGCATTTT
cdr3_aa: CASGDRVVNQPQHF

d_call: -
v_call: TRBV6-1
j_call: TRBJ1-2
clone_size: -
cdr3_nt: TGTGCCAGCAGTGAAGAGGGACTCTATGGCTACACCTTC
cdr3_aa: CASSEEGLYGYTF

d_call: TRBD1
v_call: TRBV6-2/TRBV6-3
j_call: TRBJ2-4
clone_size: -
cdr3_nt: TGTGCCAGCAGCCCGAGGGGACAGGGGAAAAACATTCAGTACTTC
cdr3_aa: CASSPRGQGKNIQYF

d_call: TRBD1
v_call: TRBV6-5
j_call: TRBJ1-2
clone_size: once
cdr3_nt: TGTGCCAGCAGGCCTGGGACAGGGGCTCACTATGGCTACACCTTC
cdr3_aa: CASRPGTGAHYGYTF

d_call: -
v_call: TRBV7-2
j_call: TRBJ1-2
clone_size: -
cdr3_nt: TGTGCCAGCAGCTACCTCACAGGGTCCTATGGCTACACCTTC
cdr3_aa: CASSYLTGSYGYTF

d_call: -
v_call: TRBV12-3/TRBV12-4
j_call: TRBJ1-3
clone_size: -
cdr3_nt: TGTGCCAGCAGTTCGAACACCATATATTTT
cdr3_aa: CASSSNTIYF

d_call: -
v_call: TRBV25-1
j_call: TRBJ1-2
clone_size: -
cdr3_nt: TGTGCCAGCAGTCCCATCGACAGGAGCTATGGCTACACCTTC
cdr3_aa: CASSPIDRSYGYTF

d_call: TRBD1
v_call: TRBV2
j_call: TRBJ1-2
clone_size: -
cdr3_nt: TGTGCCAGCAGTCTTAGACAGGGGGGCGGGTATGGCTACACCTTC
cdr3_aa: CASSLRQGGGYGYTF

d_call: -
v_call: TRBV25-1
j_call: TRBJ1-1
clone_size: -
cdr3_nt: TGTGCCAGGGGTTCGGCAGGGGTGGATCTTGAAGCTTTCTTT
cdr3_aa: CARGSAGVDLEAFF

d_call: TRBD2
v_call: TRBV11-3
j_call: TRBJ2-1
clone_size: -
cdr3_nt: TGTGCCAGCAGTACAGGGACTAGCGGGGCCAATGAGCAGTTCTTC
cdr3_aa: CASSTGTSGANEQFF

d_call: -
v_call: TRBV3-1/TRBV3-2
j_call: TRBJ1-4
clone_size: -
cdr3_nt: TGTGCCAGCAGCCAAGCTAGGGGCCTTCTGGGGGGGACTAATGAAAAACTGTTTTTT
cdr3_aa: CASSQARGLLGGTNEKLFF

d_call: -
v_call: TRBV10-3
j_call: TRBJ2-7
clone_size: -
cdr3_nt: TGTGCCATCAAGGAGGGGTTGGAAGTAGGCGAGCAGTACTTC
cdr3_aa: CAIKEGLEVGEQYF

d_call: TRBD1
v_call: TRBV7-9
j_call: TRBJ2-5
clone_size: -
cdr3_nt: TGTGCCAGCAGCTTAGGTCGACAGGGGATGCAAGAGACCCAGTACTTC
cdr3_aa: CASSLGRQGMQETQYF

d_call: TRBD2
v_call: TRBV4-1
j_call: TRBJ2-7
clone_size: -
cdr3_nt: TGCGCCAGCAGCCAAGAGTACGGTAGCGGGGCCTACGAGCAGTACTTC
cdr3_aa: CASSQEYGSGAYEQYF

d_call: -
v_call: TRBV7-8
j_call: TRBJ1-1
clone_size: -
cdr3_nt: TGTGCCAGCAGCTTAGAACAGGGTGCCACTGAAGCTTTCTTT
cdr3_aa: CASSLEQGATEAFF

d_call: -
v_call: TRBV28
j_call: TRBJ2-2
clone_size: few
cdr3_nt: TGTGCCAGCAGTTCCAGGGTATCCGGGGAGCTGTTTTTT
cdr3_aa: CASSSRVSGELFF

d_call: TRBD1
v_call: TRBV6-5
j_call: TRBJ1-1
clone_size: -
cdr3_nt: TGTGCCAGCAGGGCGGGACAGACCTACACTGAAGCTTTCTTT
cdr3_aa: CASRAGQTYTEAFF

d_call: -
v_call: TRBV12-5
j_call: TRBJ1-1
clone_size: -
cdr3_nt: TGTGCTAGTGGTTTGGTTCAGGGTGAAGCTTTCTTT
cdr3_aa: CASGLVQGEAFF

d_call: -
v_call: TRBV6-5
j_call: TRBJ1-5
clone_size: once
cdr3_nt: TGTGCCAGCAGGCAGGGAAATCAGCCCCAGCATTTT
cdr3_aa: CASRQGNQPQHF

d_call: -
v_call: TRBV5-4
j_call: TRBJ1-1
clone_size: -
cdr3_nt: TGTGCCAGCAGCGAAGTCAGTACTGAAGCTTTCTTT
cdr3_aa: CASSEVSTEAFF

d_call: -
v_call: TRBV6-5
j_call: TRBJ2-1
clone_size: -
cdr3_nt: TGTGCCAGCAGTTACTCGAGGCAGGGCTACAATGAGCAGTTCTTC
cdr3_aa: CASSYSRQGYNEQFF

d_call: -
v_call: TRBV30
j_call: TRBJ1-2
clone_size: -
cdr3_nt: TGTGCCTGGAGTGTGGGAGGGGGCTATGGCTACACCTTC
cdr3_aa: CAWSVGGGYGYTF

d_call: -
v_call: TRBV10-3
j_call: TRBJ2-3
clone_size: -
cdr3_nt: TGTGCCATCAGTGAGTCGGCTAGCACAGATACGCAGTATTTT
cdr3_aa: CAISESASTDTQYF

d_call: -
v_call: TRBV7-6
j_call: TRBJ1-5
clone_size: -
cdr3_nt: TGTGCCAGCAGCTACTCAGACACGGATCAGCCCCAGCATTTT
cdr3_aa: CASSYSDTDQPQHF

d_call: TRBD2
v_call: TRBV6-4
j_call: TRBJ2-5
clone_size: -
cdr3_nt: TGTGCCAGCAGTGAAACTCTCGCTAGCGGAGAGACCCAGTACTTC
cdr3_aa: CASSETLASGETQYF

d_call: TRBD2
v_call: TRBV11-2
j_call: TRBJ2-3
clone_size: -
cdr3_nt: TGTGCCAGCAGCTTAGCGGGGGGAGCCACAGATACGCAGTATTTT
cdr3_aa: CASSLAGGATDTQYF

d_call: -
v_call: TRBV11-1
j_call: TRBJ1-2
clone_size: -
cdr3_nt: TGTGCCAGCAGCTTATTAAGACAGGCGCGAACGGCCTTC
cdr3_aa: CASSLLRQARTAF

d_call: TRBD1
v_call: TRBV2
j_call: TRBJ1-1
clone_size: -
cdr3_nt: TGTGCCAGCAGCCGGGACAGGTTAGAGAACACTGAAGCTTTCTTT
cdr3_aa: CASSRDRLENTEAFF

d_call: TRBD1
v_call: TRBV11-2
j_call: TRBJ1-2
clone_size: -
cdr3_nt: TGTGCCAGCAGCACAACAGGGGATCTTGGCTATGGCTACACCTTC
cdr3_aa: CASSTTGDLGYGYTF